These 18 T cell receptor beta chains share one sample of origin, sequenced in a study of cytomegalovirus exposure and HLA in healthy donors. Sequencing was performed with immunoSEQ multiplex PCR; in TCRdb, only in-frame clones are kept and a portion is missing. The table shows tens of thousands of clones, with roughly 90% occurring only once. Sequenced input: PBMCs. The source is a man between 18 and 29 years old in good health and CMV-seronegative.

This chain joins TRBV27 and TRBJ2-3; 10 nucleotides align to TRBD2. V dropped 9 bases and J dropped 1; count of bases not matched to a gene: 4. Per germline, CDR1 MNHEY and CDR2 SMNVEV (reference sequence). CDR3 length equals 14 residues. CDR3 region: CASTLAGGTDTQYF. DNA of the CDR3: TGTGCCAGTACGCTAGCGGGAGGCACAGATACGCAGTATTTT.

The gene calls are TRBV7-2 and TRBJ2-3; 13 nucleotides agree with TRBD2. Germline loops: CDR1 SGHTA, CDR2 FQGNSA. The CDR3 loop spans 19 amino acids. V lost 5 bases, J lost 0 bases, and 11 bases stayed unmatched. CDR3 in amino acids: CASSNGLAGAPFSTDTQYF. The CDR3 DNA follows: TGTGCCAGCAGCAACGGACTAGCGGGGGCCCCATTTAGCACAGATACGCAGTATTTT.

This clone appeared a few times. The chain joins TRBV11-3 to TRBJ2-7, with D maybe TRBD2 (6 bases). Trimming shortened V by 5 bases and J by 9 bases, and 26 bases separated the two germline ends. The CDR3 sequence is 16 residues long. CDR1 is SGHNT, CDR2 YENEEA, per germline. The CDR3 nucleotides read TGTGCCAGCAGCCGGGGAGATACGGGAGCCGGGACTTCGCAGTACTTC. It codes for CASSRGDTGAGTSQYF.

The chain employs TRBV7-9 and TRBJ1-5; 12 bases are a match to TRBD1. V lost 4 bases, J lost 6 bases, and 4 bases stayed unmatched. CDR3 length equals 15 residues. Germline CDR1 SEHNR, CDR2 FQNEAQ (reference sequence). CDR3 bases: TGTGCCAGCAGCTCCGGGACAGGGGGCCTTCAGCCCCAGCATTTT. This translates into CASSSGTGGLQPQHF.

This clone was recorded once. CDR3 in amino acids: CASSGTARGYSYNEQFF. As DNA, the CDR3 is TGTGCCAGCAGCGGAACAGCTAGAGGGTACTCCTACAATGAGCAGTTCTTC. J is TRBJ2-1 and V is TRBV9; maybe TRBD2 (5 bases). The germline gives CDR1 SGDLS, CDR2 YYNGEE. V lost 3 bases and J lost 0, with 16 bases in between. This CDR3 is built from 17 residues.

The chain links TRBV4-1 to TRBJ2-1, with D perhaps TRBD2 (6 bases). This CDR3 is 16 amino acids long. From germline, CDR1 is MGHRA and CDR2 YSYEKL. With 0 bases removed from V and 3 bases from J, the gap between germline ends came to 12 bases. This chain's CDR3 is CASSQDGVADYNEQFF. The CDR3, as DNA: TGCGCCAGCAGCCAAGATGGCGTAGCGGACTACAATGAGCAGTTCTTC.

The J gene is TRBJ1-5, the V gene TRBV15, with D unclear. Germline loops: CDR1 LNHNV, CDR2 YYDKDF (reference sequence). CDR3 length: 15 residues. V was trimmed by 1 base and J by 7 bases, leaving 14 bases between them. The DNA for the CDR3 is TGTGCCACCAGCAGAGTATCCAGGCAAGGACAGCCCCAGCATTTT. As protein: CATSRVSRQGQPQHF.

The CDR3 DNA reads as TGTGCCAGCAGGGGGACAGGGGGCAACTATGGCTACACCTTC. Its translation: CASRGTGGNYGYTF. This chain connects TRBV27 to TRBJ1-2; TRBD1 matches at 12 bases. J gave up 2 bases and V 6 bases, and 1 base lay outside the gene matches. The CDR3 runs 14 residues. From germline, CDR1 is MNHEY and CDR2 SMNVEV (reference sequence).

The V gene is TRBV11-1, the J gene TRBJ1-1, with no clear D. The V gene's germline CDR1 is SGHAT and CDR2 FQDESV (reference sequence). The CDR3 runs to 14 residues. V was trimmed by 0 bases and J by 1 base, leaving 6 bases between them. The CDR3 DNA reads as TGTGCCAGCAGCTTAGCGTCCCAGAACACTGAAGCTTTCTTT. It translates to CASSLASQNTEAFF.

The rearrangement uses TRBV5-1 and TRBJ2-7; 7 bases fit TRBD1. The CDR3 spans 14 residues. Germline V CDR1 and CDR2: SGHRS, YFSETQ. The J segment lost 3 bases and the V segment lost 0 bases, leaving 3 bases of the junction unmatched. CDR3 protein: CASSLEAGGYEQYF. In DNA, the CDR3 is TGCGCCAGCAGCTTGGAGGCAGGGGGCTACGAGCAGTACTTC.

The chain joins TRBV6-6 to TRBJ2-3; 7 bases map to TRBD2. Trimming took 6 bases from V and 3 from J; bases not matched to a gene: 12. CDR3 length equals 16 residues. In germline, CDR1 is MNHNY, CDR2 SVGAGI (reference sequence). The CDR3 protein is CASRLISGAGTDTQYF. The CDR3 bases are TGTGCCAGCAGACTAATCAGCGGGGCTGGGACAGATACGCAGTATTTT.

As DNA, the CDR3 is TGTGCCAGCTCAACCGGGACAGTCTACAATGAGCAGTTCTTC. Its protein product is CASSTGTVYNEQFF. The rearrangement links TRBV19 to TRBJ2-1; TRBD1 agrees at 7 bases. V lost 9 bases and J lost 3; bases outside the gene matches: 8. Per germline, CDR1 LNHDA and CDR2 SQIVND (reference sequence). The CDR3 totals 14 residues. Based on the CDR3 plus reference TRBV19 and TRBJ2-1, the full variable domain is DGGITQSPKYLFRKEGQNVTLSCEQNLNHDAMYWYRQDPGQGLRLIYYSQIVNDFQKGDIAEGYSVSREKKESFPLTVTSAQKNPTAFYLCASSTGTVYNEQFFGPGTRLTVL.

This clone has just one count. This chain connects TRBV6-5 to TRBJ1-1, with a weak D call TRBD1 (6 bases). Trimming stripped 0 bases from V and 6 bases from J, with 14 bases between. Germline V gives CDR1 MNHEY, CDR2 SVGAGI. This CDR3 has 15 amino acids. CDR3 coding DNA: TGTGCCAGCAGTTACTCGGGGGGGCTAGGGTCTGAAGCTTTCTTT. Residues: CASSYSGGLGSEAFF.

The V gene is TRBV5-4, the J gene TRBJ1-1; the D is unclear. There are 16 residues in the CDR3. V was pared by 0 bases and J by 4 bases, with 16 bases between. Per germline, CDR1 SGHNT and CDR2 YYREEE (reference sequence). CDR3 sequence reads: CASSLGAGGVRTEAFF. The CDR3 nucleotides read TGTGCCAGCAGCTTGGGCGCAGGAGGAGTTCGCACTGAAGCTTTCTTT.

The chain is built from TRBV6-1 and TRBJ2-3, with 15 bases that match TRBD2. V lost 2 bases, J lost 6 bases, and 12 bases stayed unmatched. Germline CDR1 is MNHNS and CDR2 is SASEGT. The CDR3 spans 19 residues. The CDR3 here is CASSELRTSGRATADTQYF. The CDR3 nucleotides read TGTGCCAGCAGTGAACTCCGGACTAGCGGGAGGGCGACCGCGGATACGCAGTATTTT.

This rearrangement joins TRBV28 to TRBJ2-1; D ambiguous. From germline, CDR1 is MDHEN and CDR2 SYDVKM. Trimming pared 3 bases from V and 12 bases from J, leaving 12 bases between. There are 12 residues in the CDR3. CDR3 in DNA: TGTGCCAGCAGTTTCGGTTCGAGTTGGCAGTTCTTC. This sequence encodes CASSFGSSWQFF. Full variable domain (remainder filled in from reference TRBV28 and TRBJ2-1): DVKVTQSSRYLVKRTGEKVFLECVQDMDHENMFWYRQDPGLGLRLIYFSYDVKMKEKGDIPEGYSVSREKKERFSLILESASTNQTSMYLCASSFGSSWQFFGPGTRLTVL.

V usage is TRBV7-2 and J usage is TRBJ1-5; D is perhaps TRBD1 (6 bases). CDR3 length: 15 residues. V was shortened by 4 bases and J by 6 bases, with 16 bases between the two germline ends. From germline, CDR1 is SGHTA and CDR2 FQGNSA. The CDR3 here is CASSYTTGSIQPQHF. CDR3 DNA sequence: TGTGCCAGCAGCTATACCACAGGGAGTATTCAGCCCCAGCATTTT.

The chain uses TRBV11-3 and TRBJ1-1; tentative D call: TRBD1 (5 bases). The CDR3 length is 13 residues. V was clipped by 0 bases and J by 4 bases, with 6 bases between them. Germline V lookup: CDR1 SGHNT, CDR2 YENEEA. In nucleotides, the CDR3 is TGTGCCAGCAGCTTAGAAGACAGCACTGAAGCTTTCTTT. Its protein product is CASSLEDSTEAFF.